This entry lists 11 T cell receptor beta chains sequenced from one sample in a study of blood T cell repertoires in COVID-19. Sequencing used immunoSEQ multiplex PCR; TCRdb keeps in-frame clones, though not all of them. The sample yields 120,000 to 150,000 clones, over 70% seen once. Sequenced sample: peripheral blood. These receptors were obtained from a man in his fifties who had recovered from COVID-19.

The rearrangement joins TRBV12-3 or TRBV12-4 to TRBJ1-1; 7 bases match TRBD1. V was pared by 6 bases and J by 4 bases, with 2 bases of the junction left unmatched. The CDR3 is made up of 12 amino acids. CDR3 loop: CASRTGTTEAFF. Written as DNA, the CDR3 is TGTGCCAGCAGGACAGGGACCACTGAAGCTTTCTTT.

The chain uses TRBV3-1 (or the pseudogene TRBV3-2) and TRBJ2-1; 11 nucleotides align to TRBD2. Germline lookup yields CDR1 LGHDT and CDR2 YNNKEL (reference sequence). The V segment lost 6 bases and the J segment 0 bases; nucleotides outside the gene matches: 4. The CDR3 is made up of 16 amino acids. The CDR3 region is CASSDLAGGSYNEQFF. DNA of the CDR3: TGTGCCAGCAGTGATCTAGCGGGGGGCTCCTACAATGAGCAGTTCTTC.

V usage is TRBV19 and J usage is TRBJ2-5, with 7 bases that match TRBD2. The V and J ends lost 3 bases and 2 bases, in that order; junction bases with no gene match: 0. The CDR3 spans 13 residues. Per germline, CDR1 LNHDA and CDR2 SQIVND (reference sequence). The CDR3 DNA sequence: TGTGCCAGTAGTATGGGACTACAAGAGACCCAGTACTTC. Amino acid sequence: CASSMGLQETQYF.

The chain combines TRBV6-4 with TRBJ1-4; D is perhaps TRBD1 (6 bases). The CDR3 has 16 residues. CDR1 and CDR2 (germline): MRHNA, SNTAGT. Trimming left V 6 bases short and J 0 bases short, with 14 bases between. The CDR3 loop is CASRPGGPPTNEKLFF. The CDR3 coding sequence is TGTGCCAGCAGGCCTGGGGGCCCTCCAACTAATGAAAAACTGTTTTTT.

This chain joins TRBV15 and TRBJ1-1; 7 nucleotides align to TRBD1. This CDR3 contains 13 residues. Germline V CDR1 and CDR2: LNHNV, YYDKDF (reference sequence). The J segment lost 1 base and the V segment lost 7 bases, leaving 3 bases of the junction unmatched. As DNA, the CDR3 is TGTGCCACCAAGCGACAGGGGAACACTGAAGCTTTCTTT. This translates into CATKRQGNTEAFF.

The V call is TRBV6-5, the J call TRBJ2-7, with a weak D call TRBD1 (6 bases). The CDR3 has 14 residues. The germline V gene has CDR1 MNHEY and CDR2 SVGAGI. V was clipped by 6 bases and J by 2 bases, with 14 bases between them. The CDR3 DNA reads TGTGCCAGCAGATGGGAACAGGGTCCCTACGAGCAGTACTTC. Protein product: CASRWEQGPYEQYF.

This clone was counted a single time. The V and J genes are TRBV7-2 and TRBJ2-5, with TRBD2 matching 14 bases. Germline CDR1 is SGHTA and CDR2 is FQGNSA. V lost 4 bases to trimming and J lost 5 bases; unmatched junction nucleotides: 3. This CDR3 has 15 amino acids. CDR3 sequence: CASSSRLAGGETQYF. For the CDR3, the DNA is TGTGCCAGCAGCTCCCGACTAGCGGGGGGGGAGACCCAGTACTTC.

The chain is built from TRBV29-1 and TRBJ2-6, with 8 positions matching TRBD1. This CDR3 region has 18 residues. With V trimmed by 4 bases and J by 0 bases, 11 bases remained unmatched. Germline V CDR1 and CDR2: SQVTM, ANQGSEA. The CDR3 protein is CSVVSNRGTSSGANVLTF. The DNA for the CDR3 is TGCAGCGTTGTCTCGAACAGGGGGACATCCTCTGGGGCCAACGTCCTGACTTTC. The full variable domain, completed using reference TRBV29-1 and TRBJ2-6, is SAVISQKPSRDICQRGTSLTIQCQVDSQVTMMFWYRQQPGQSLTLIATANQGSEATYESGFVIDKFPISRPNLTFSTLTVSNMSPEDSSIYLCSVVSNRGTSSGANVLTFGAGSRLTVL.

The gene calls are TRBV18 and TRBJ1-5, with unresolved D. V shed 3 bases and J shed 0 bases, with 9 bases lying between them. Germline CDR1 and CDR2: KGHSH and LQKENI. The CDR3 is 15 amino acids. This CDR3 reads CASSPREYSNQPQHF. In nucleotides, the CDR3 is TGTGCCAGCTCACCTAGGGAGTATAGCAATCAGCCCCAGCATTTT.

In its sample, this clone was seen once. The chain employs TRBV18 and TRBJ2-1; TRBD2 matches at 9 bases. The ends lost 4 bases at V and 3 bases at J; junction bases unmatched: 4. Germline V gene sequence: CDR1 KGHSH, CDR2 LQKENI. There are 15 residues in the CDR3. CDR3 loop: CASSLSGGYYNEQFF. The CDR3 nucleotides are TGTGCCAGCTCACTTAGCGGGGGCTACTACAATGAGCAGTTCTTC.

This clone has a single count. The V gene is TRBV25-1, the J gene TRBJ2-7; possibly TRBD1 for D (6 bases). Germline V gene sequence: CDR1 MGHDK, CDR2 SYGVNS. Deletions cut 4 bases from V and 2 bases from J, with 18 bases between. The CDR3 extends over 16 amino acids. The CDR3 is CASSGNRVDLAYEQYF. The CDR3 region has the DNA TGTGCCAGCAGTGGGAACAGGGTTGACTTAGCCTACGAGCAGTACTTC.